This T cell receptor (beta chain) was found in a study of CD8+CD57+ T cells in acquired aplastic anemia. Germline V gives CDR1 WNHNN, CDR2 SYGVQD (reference sequence). Trimming pared 0 bases from V and 1 base from J, leaving 6 bases between. This CDR3 is 14 amino acids long. Genomic DNA constituted the template upon which TCR beta VDJ and CDR3 profiling was performed. TCRdb analysed the reads with MiXCR anew, one entry per CDR3 protein. The top ten hold under 3.5% of the sample, which has 150,000 to 200,000 distinct CDR3 sequences, approximately 45% seen once. The rearrangement joins TRBV10-1 to TRBJ1-1; perhaps TRBD1 as D (6 bases). The receptor's source is a human donor in good health. The sequenced sample was sorted CD4+, CD8+, or CD8+CD57+ T cells (not recorded which) from PBMCs. The DNA of the CDR3 is TGCGCCAGCAGTGAGTCGACAGGGAACACTGAAGCTTTCTTT. Residues: CASSESTGNTEAFF.